These T cell receptor beta chains were read from a single sample in a study of blood T cells in healthy people across ages. TCRdb processed the 5' RACE reads anew with MiXCR; each CDR3 protein has one entry. This table holds over 1.5 million distinct CDR3 sequences, about 49% found once. Sequences were obtained from blood. The receptors here all came from a middle-aged woman in good health. The CDR3 runs from the conserved cysteine through the conserved F or W. D genes are given only for firm matches. The size entry is marked missing in some rows and otherwise reads once, few, many or a size class.

>NA|NA|TRBV7-2|TRBJ2-3
TGTGCCAGCAGCTTGGCCGGAAGTAGTGTAGATACGCAGTATTTT
CASSLAGSSVDTQYF
>NA|NA|TRBV28|TRBJ1-2
TGTGCCAGCACGACAGCCCGCATAGACTATGGCTACACCTTC
CASTTARIDYGYTF
>NA|NA|TRBV6-4|TRBJ2-1
TGTGCCAGCAGTGACTCGATGTCAGCTGTGAGTAGTGAGCAGTTCTTC
CASSDSMSAVSSEQFF
>NA|NA|TRBV29-1|TRBJ2-7
TGCAGCGTTGATCGCCAGGGGACCTACGAGCAGTACTTC
CSVDRQGTYEQYF
>NA|TRBD1|TRBV6-5|TRBJ1-1
TGTGCCAGCAGTCCCCGGGACAGGGGGTCTGTGGCTTTCTTT
CASSPRDRGSVAFF
>NA|NA|TRBV28|TRBJ2-5
TGTGCCAGCAGCGCTGCGGGGCCACGAGATGGGACCCAGTACTTC
CASSAAGPRDGTQYF
>few|TRBD1|TRBV4-3|TRBJ2-5
TGCGCCAGCAGCCCCGGGACAGGGAGTGGGGTAGTCCAAGAGACCCAGTACTTC
CASSPGTGSGVVQETQYF
>NA|TRBD1|TRBV20-1|TRBJ1-5
TGCAGTGCTAAGGGACAGGTGGGGAATCAGCCCCAGCATTTT
CSAKGQVGNQPQHF
>NA|TRBD1|TRBV4-3|TRBJ1-2
TGCGCCAGCAGCCAGGGACAGGGCGGTCTTGGCTACACCTTC
CASSQGQGGLGYTF
>NA|TRBD2|TRBV9|TRBJ2-1
TGTGCCAGCAGCGCGAAACTAGCGGGGGGGCAGAATTACAATGAGCAGTTCTTC
CASSAKLAGGQNYNEQFF
>NA|TRBD1|TRBV20-1|TRBJ1-2
TGCAGTGCTAGAGATCCTCAGGGGGCCAGGTTCTATGGCTACACCTTC
CSARDPQGARFYGYTF
>NA|NA|TRBV5-1|TRBJ2-1
TGCGCCAGCAGCTTCTCACACAATGAGCAGTTCTTC
CASSFSHNEQFF
>NA|NA|TRBV4-1|TRBJ2-5
TGCGCCAGCAGCCAACAAGAATGGGAGACCCAGTACTTC
CASSQQEWETQYF
>NA|TRBD1|TRBV6-6|TRBJ1-4
TGTGCCAGCAGTTACGGCCAAGGGACAGGGAATGAAAAACTGTTTTTT
CASSYGQGTGNEKLFF
>few|NA|TRBV7-9|TRBJ2-1
TGTGCCAGCAGCGGTGACAATGAGCAGTTCTTC
CASSGDNEQFF
>once|TRBD2|TRBV20-1|TRBJ2-3
TGCAGTGCTTTCGGACTAGCGGGGGCCGGGAATACGCAGTATTTT
CSAFGLAGAGNTQYF
>NA|NA|TRBV10-3|TRBJ1-4
TGTGCCATCAGTGAGTCGGGTACGGAAGACAATGAAAAACTGTTTTTT
CAISESGTEDNEKLFF
>NA|NA|TRBV6-2/TRBV6-3|TRBJ2-7
TGTGCCAGCAGCTACAACACAGGGACCTACGAGCAGTACTTC
CASSYNTGTYEQYF
>NA|NA|TRBV27|TRBJ2-1
TGTGCCAGCAGTTTATTCCCCGGGGACTACAATGAGCAGTTCTTC
CASSLFPGDYNEQFF
>NA|TRBD1|TRBV11-3|TRBJ2-1
TGTGCCAGCAGCTTAGGACCAGGGGGCCTTGGTGAGCAGTTCTTC
CASSLGPGGLGEQFF
>NA|TRBD1|TRBV5-1|TRBJ1-1
TGCGCCAGCAGCTTAGCCGCAGGGGGGATAATGAACACTGAAGCTTTCTTT
CASSLAAGGIMNTEAFF
>NA|NA|TRBV7-8|TRBJ1-5
TGTGCCAGCAGCCCCGCGGGGCAGTATAGCAATCAGCCCCAGCATTTT
CASSPAGQYSNQPQHF
>NA|TRBD2|TRBV15|TRBJ2-7
TGTGCCATCGGGAGGGGGGGGACCAGCTACGAACAGTACTTC
CAIGRGGTSYEQYF
>NA|NA|TRBV28|TRBJ1-2
TGTGCCAGTTTTCCGGGACCCGACTATGGCTACACCTTC
CASFPGPDYGYTF
>NA|TRBD2|TRBV27|TRBJ2-1
TGTGCCAGCATCAGTTTCGGGGGGTCTCACAATGAGCAGTTCTTC
CASISFGGSHNEQFF
>NA|TRBD1|TRBV18|TRBJ1-4
TGTGCCAGCTCCCCAGGGGGCTCCCGCGAAAAACTGTTTTTT
CASSPGGSREKLFF
>few|NA|TRBV6-1|TRBJ2-3
TGTGCCAGCAGTGAACGAGGAGCATACACAGATACGCAGTATTTT
CASSERGAYTDTQYF
>NA|NA|TRBV6-2/TRBV6-3|TRBJ2-3
TGTGCCAGCAGTTACTCGTCTCCGGACAGACTTGAGGATACGCAGTATTTT
CASSYSSPDRLEDTQYF
>NA|TRBD1|TRBV10-1|TRBJ2-4
TGCGCCAGCAGTGAGTCCAGGGGGAACATTCAGTACTTC
CASSESRGNIQYF
>few|NA|TRBV20-1|TRBJ2-3
TGCAGTGCTAGTCGCCCCGCCGAGACAGATACGCAGTATTTT
CSASRPAETDTQYF
>NA|TRBD1|TRBV12-3/TRBV12-4|TRBJ2-2
TGTGCCAGCAGTTGGACAGGGGGCGGGACCGGGGAGCTGTTTTTT
CASSWTGGGTGELFF
>NA|NA|TRBV14|TRBJ2-7
TGTGCCAGCAGCCAAGTGATTAGGGCATACGAGCAGTACTTC
CASSQVIRAYEQYF
>NA|TRBD2|TRBV7-9|TRBJ2-1
TGTGCCAGCGGTCCCCTGTATAGCGGGGGAGGTATTGTCACCAATGAGCAGTTCTTC
CASGPLYSGGGIVTNEQFF
>NA|TRBD1|TRBV29-1|TRBJ2-5
TGCAGCGTTGAAAGCCAGGGGGCCCGAGAGACCCAGTACTTC
CSVESQGARETQYF
>NA|TRBD1|TRBV4-3|TRBJ1-6
TGCGCCAGCAGCCAAGATTGGCTGGGACAGGGGATGGATTCACCCCTCCACTTT
CASSQDWLGQGMDSPLHF
>few|TRBD1|TRBV4-1|TRBJ2-7
TGCGCCAGCAGCCACCCCGGGACAGGGGTCTACGAGCAGTACTTC
CASSHPGTGVYEQYF
>NA|NA|TRBV6-6|TRBJ2-5
TGTGCCAGCAGTTACGGTCAGGGGACATCGGAGACCCAGTACTTC
CASSYGQGTSETQYF
>NA|TRBD1|TRBV5-1|TRBJ2-7
TGCGCCAGCAAAGTAGGTGAGGGGGCTCACGAGCAGTACTTC
CASKVGEGAHEQYF
>few|NA|TRBV5-1|TRBJ2-3
TGCGCCAGCAGCTTGGGGTCTCCCCGGGTAGATACGCAGTATTTT
CASSLGSPRVDTQYF
>NA|NA|TRBV6-6|TRBJ2-3
TGTGCCAGCACCCAGCTCGGCGGAAACACAGATACGCAGTATTTT
CASTQLGGNTDTQYF
>few|TRBD2|TRBV6-5|TRBJ2-1
TGTGCCAGCAGTTACTCCGGACTAGCGGGAACCTTCAATGAGCAGTTCTTC
CASSYSGLAGTFNEQFF
>NA|NA|TRBV20-1|TRBJ2-7
TGCAGTGCTAGAGATGCCCGGGGGAGCTCCTACGAGCAGTACTTC
CSARDARGSSYEQYF
>NA|NA|TRBV4-1|TRBJ1-2
TGCGCCAGCAGCCAAGGGCCGGGGTATGGCTGCATCTTC
CASSQGPGYGCIF
>NA|NA|TRBV12-3/TRBV12-4|TRBJ2-3
TGTGCCAGTGGGTTCCCGGCTAGCACAGATACGCAGTATTTT
CASGFPASTDTQYF
>NA|TRBD2|TRBV3-1|TRBJ2-5
TGTGCCAGCAGCCAACGGGGGGGCAGCATGTGGACCCAGTACTTC
CASSQRGGSMWTQYF
>NA|NA|TRBV28|TRBJ2-7
TGTGCCAGCAGTTTCACACAGGGTAGGGACGAGCAGTACTTC
CASSFTQGRDEQYF
>NA|TRBD1|TRBV4-1|TRBJ2-3
TGCGCCAGCAGCCAAGGAACATCCAGGGGGCTAGGGGGAGATACGCAGTATTTT
CASSQGTSRGLGGDTQYF
>NA|TRBD1|TRBV4-1|TRBJ2-5
TGCGCCAGCAGCCTGTCCCCCGGGACAGGTTTCCAAGAGACCCAGTACTTC
CASSLSPGTGFQETQYF
>NA|NA|TRBV25-1|TRBJ1-2
TGTGCCAGCAGTGAGAGGGATCAGTATGGCTACACCTTC
CASSERDQYGYTF
>NA|TRBD1|TRBV7-2|TRBJ1-4
TGTGCCAGCAGCTTAGGACAGGGGATGGAAAAACTGTTTTTT
CASSLGQGMEKLFF
>NA|NA|TRBV28|TRBJ1-6
TGTGCCAGTCGGGATGAATCACCCCTCCACTTT
CASRDESPLHF
>NA|TRBD1|TRBV20-1|TRBJ2-1
TGCAGTGCTAAACAGGGGGCGGGGGAGCAGTTCTTC
CSAKQGAGEQFF
>NA|TRBD2|TRBV5-1|TRBJ2-7
TGCGCCAGCAGCTCGACTAGCGGGGGGTTCTACGAGCAGTACTTC
CASSSTSGGFYEQYF
>NA|TRBD2|TRBV15|TRBJ2-1
TGTGCCACCAGCAGAGATCGGGCTAGCGGGGGGCTCTATGAGCAGTTCTTC
CATSRDRASGGLYEQFF
>NA|TRBD1|TRBV6-6|TRBJ2-3
TGTGCCAGCCAACCGGGACAGACTTTCACAGATACGCAGTATTTT
CASQPGQTFTDTQYF
>NA|TRBD2|TRBV6-2/TRBV6-3|TRBJ2-7
TGTGCCAGCAGTCAGACTAGCGGGGGTGACAGCTCCTACGAGCAGTACTTC
CASSQTSGGDSSYEQYF
>NA|NA|TRBV18|TRBJ2-3
TGTGCCAGCTCATCGTGGCGACAGGGCACAGATACGCAGTATTTT
CASSSWRQGTDTQYF